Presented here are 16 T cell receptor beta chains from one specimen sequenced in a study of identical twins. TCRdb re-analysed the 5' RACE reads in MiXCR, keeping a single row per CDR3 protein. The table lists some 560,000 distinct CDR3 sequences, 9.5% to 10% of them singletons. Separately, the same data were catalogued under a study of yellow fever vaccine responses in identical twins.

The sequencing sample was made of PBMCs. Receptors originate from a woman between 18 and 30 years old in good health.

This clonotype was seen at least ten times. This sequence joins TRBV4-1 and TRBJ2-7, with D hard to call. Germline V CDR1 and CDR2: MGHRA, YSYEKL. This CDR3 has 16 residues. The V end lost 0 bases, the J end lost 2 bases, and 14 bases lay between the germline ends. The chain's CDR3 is CASSQDQADTTYEQYF. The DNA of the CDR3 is TGCGCCAGCAGCCAAGATCAGGCAGATACCACCTACGAGCAGTACTTC.

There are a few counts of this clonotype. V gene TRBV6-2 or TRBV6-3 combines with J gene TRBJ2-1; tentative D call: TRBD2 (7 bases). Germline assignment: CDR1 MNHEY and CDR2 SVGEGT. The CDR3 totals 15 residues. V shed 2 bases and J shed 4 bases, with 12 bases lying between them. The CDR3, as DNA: TGTGCCAGCAGTTACGGGGGGGCGTCGTACAATGAGCAGTTCTTC. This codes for CASSYGGASYNEQFF.

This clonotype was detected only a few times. CDR3 protein: CASRTGTVNTEAFF. CDR3 in DNA: TGTGCCAGTAGAACAGGGACGGTGAACACTGAAGCTTTCTTT. V and J are TRBV19 and TRBJ1-1, with a possible D match to TRBD1 (6 bases). Between the trimmed V and J ends, which lost 6 bases and 0 bases, there was a span of 11 bases. Germline loops: CDR1 LNHDA, CDR2 SQIVND (reference sequence). There are 14 residues in the CDR3. The complete variable domain, with remaining parts taken from reference TRBV19 and TRBJ1-1, reads DGGITQSPKYLFRKEGQNVTLSCEQNLNHDAMYWYRQDPGQGLRLIYYSQIVNDFQKGDIAEGYSVSREKKESFPLTVTSAQKNPTAFYLCASRTGTVNTEAFFGQGTRLTVV.

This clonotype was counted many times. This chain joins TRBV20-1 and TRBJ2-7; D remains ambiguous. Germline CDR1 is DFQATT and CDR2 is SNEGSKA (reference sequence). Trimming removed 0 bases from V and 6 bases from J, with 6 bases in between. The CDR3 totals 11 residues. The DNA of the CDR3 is TGCAGTGCTAGAGAGAAGCGCGAGCAGTACTTC. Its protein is CSAREKREQYF.

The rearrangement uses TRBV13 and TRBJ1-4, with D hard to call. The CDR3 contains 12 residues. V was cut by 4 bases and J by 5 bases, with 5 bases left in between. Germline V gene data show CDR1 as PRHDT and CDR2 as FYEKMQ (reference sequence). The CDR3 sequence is CASSSVNEKLFF. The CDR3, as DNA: TGTGCCAGCAGCTCAGTCAATGAAAAACTGTTTTTT.

The CDR3 DNA reads as TGCGCCAGCAGCTGGGGCGGACTGAACACCGGGGAGCTGTTTTTT. It is translated as CASSWGGLNTGELFF. The gene calls are TRBV5-1 and TRBJ2-2; D is possibly TRBD1 or TRBD2 (5 bases each). The CDR3 has 15 amino acids. Germline V gene data show CDR1 as SGHRS and CDR2 as YFSETQ. Trimming removed 3 bases at V and 1 base at J, with 10 bases between.

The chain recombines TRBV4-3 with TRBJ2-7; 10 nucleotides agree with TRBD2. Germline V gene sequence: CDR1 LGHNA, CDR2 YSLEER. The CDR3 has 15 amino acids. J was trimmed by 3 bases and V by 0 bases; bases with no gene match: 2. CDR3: CASSQDGTSDYEQYF. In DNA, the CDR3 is TGCGCCAGCAGCCAAGACGGGACTAGCGACTACGAGCAGTACTTC.

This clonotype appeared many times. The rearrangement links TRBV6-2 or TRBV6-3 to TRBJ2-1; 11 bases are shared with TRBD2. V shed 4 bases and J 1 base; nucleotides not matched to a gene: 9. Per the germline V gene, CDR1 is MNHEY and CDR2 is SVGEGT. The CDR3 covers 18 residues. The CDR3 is CASSSNLAGGKSYNEQFF. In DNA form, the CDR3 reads TGTGCCAGCAGTTCCAACCTAGCGGGAGGAAAATCCTACAATGAGCAGTTCTTC.

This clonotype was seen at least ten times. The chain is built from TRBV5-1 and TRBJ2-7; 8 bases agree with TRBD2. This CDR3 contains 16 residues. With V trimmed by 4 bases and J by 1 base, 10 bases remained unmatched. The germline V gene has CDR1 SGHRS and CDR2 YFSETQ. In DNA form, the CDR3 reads TGCGCCAGCAGCACGGGGCTAGCGGGTTATTCCTACGAGCAGTACTTC. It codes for CASSTGLAGYSYEQYF.

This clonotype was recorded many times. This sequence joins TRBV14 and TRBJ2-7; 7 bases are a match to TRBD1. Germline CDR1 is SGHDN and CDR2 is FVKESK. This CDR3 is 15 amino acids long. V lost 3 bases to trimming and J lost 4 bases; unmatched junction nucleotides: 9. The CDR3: CASSHRQGVGYEQYF. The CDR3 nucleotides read TGTGCCAGCAGCCACCGACAGGGTGTTGGGTACGAGCAGTACTTC.

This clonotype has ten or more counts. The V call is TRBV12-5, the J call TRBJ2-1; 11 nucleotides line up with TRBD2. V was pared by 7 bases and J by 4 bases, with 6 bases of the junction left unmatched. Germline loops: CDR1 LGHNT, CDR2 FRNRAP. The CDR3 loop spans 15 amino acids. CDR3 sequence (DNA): TGTGCTAGTGCCTACGGGACTAGCGGTTACAATGAGCAGTTCTTC. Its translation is CASAYGTSGYNEQFF. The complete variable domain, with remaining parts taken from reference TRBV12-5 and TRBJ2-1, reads DARVTQTPRHKVTEMGQEVTMRCQPILGHNTVFWYRQTMMQGLELLAYFRNRAPLDDSGMPKDRFSAEMPDATLATLKIQPSEPRDSAVYFCASAYGTSGYNEQFFGPGTRLTVL.

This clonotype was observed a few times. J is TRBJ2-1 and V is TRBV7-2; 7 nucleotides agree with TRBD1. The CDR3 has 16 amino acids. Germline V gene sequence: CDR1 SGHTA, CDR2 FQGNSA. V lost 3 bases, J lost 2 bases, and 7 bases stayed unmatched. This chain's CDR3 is CASSFYRGRTYNEQFF. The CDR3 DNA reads TGTGCCAGCAGCTTTTACAGGGGTCGGACCTACAATGAGCAGTTCTTC. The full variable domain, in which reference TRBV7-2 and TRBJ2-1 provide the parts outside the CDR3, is GAGVSQSPSNKVTEKGKDVELRCDPISGHTALYWYRQSLGQGLEFLIYFQGNSAPDKSGLPSDRFSAERTGGSVSTLTIQRTQQEDSAVYLCASSFYRGRTYNEQFFGPGTRLTVL.

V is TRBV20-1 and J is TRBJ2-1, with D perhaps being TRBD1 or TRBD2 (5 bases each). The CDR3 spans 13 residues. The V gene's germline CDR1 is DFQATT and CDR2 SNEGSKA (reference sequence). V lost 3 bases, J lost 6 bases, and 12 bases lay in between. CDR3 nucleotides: TGCAGTGCTAGGATCCCTGGGGGCAATGAGCAGTTCTTC. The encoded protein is CSARIPGGNEQFF.

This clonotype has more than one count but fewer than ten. The CDR3 DNA reads TGTGCCAGCAGCATAAACAGGGACGAGCAGTACTTC. It is translated as CASSINRDEQYF. This rearrangement joins TRBV7-2 to TRBJ2-7; D may be TRBD1 (6 bases). CDR3 length: 12 amino acids. Looked up from germline, CDR1 is SGHTA and CDR2 is FQGNSA. Trimming took off 5 bases at V and 5 bases at J, with 10 bases between the two ends.

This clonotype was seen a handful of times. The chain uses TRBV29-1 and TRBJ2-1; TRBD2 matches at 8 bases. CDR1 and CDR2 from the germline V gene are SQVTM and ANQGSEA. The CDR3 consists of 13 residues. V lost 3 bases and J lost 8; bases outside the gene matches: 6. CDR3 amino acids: CSVDSLAGDEQFF. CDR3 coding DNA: TGCAGCGTTGACTCGCTAGCGGGCGATGAGCAGTTCTTC.

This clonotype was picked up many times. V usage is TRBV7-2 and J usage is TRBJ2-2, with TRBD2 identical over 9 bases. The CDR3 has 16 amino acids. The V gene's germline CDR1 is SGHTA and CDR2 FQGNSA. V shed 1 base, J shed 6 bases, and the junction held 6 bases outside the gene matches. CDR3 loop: CASSLDGGGAAGELFF. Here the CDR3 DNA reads TGTGCCAGCAGCTTAGATGGCGGGGGGGCCGCCGGGGAGCTGTTTTTT.